The 8 T cell receptor beta chains presented below share a single source sample, sequenced in a study of blood T cell repertoires in COVID-19 (TCRdb year 2020). The method was the immunoSEQ multiplex PCR assay. Held by TCRdb, this immuneACCESS table contains in-frame sequences only and omits some clones. Under half of the omission traces to an unresolved V gene where checked; the cause of the rest is unknown. Within this sample are 220,000 or so clones, with over 70% of them counted one time only. The ten most abundant clones make up approximately 6% of the sample. Sequenced material: peripheral blood. These receptor sequences come from a woman between 70 and 85 years old with acute or convalescent COVID-19.

This clone occurred once. The rearrangement links TRBV6-5 to TRBJ2-7; D remains ambiguous. Trimming cost V 2 bases and J 0 bases, with 11 bases left between them. The length of the CDR3 is 15 residues. Germline-derived CDR1 and CDR2 are MNHEY and SVGAGI. In DNA form, the CDR3 reads TGTGCCAGCAGTTACAGATCCTATTCCTCCTACGAGCAGTACTTC. This encodes CASSYRSYSSYEQYF.

The rearrangement uses TRBV6-5 and TRBJ1-2, with D maybe TRBD1 (6 bases). V dropped 6 bases and J dropped 0 bases, with 14 bases sitting between them. This CDR3 spans 15 amino acids. The germline V gene encodes CDR1 MNHEY and CDR2 SVGAGI. The CDR3 region has the DNA TGTGCCAGCAGCGCCCGGACAGTTACTAACTATGGCTACACCTTC. Translating it yields CASSARTVTNYGYTF.

Details on this clone: The junction shows a germline mismatch at one end, possibly a read error. The chain is built from TRBV7-7 and TRBJ1-1; D unresolved. From germline, CDR1 is SSHAT and CDR2 FNYEAQ (reference sequence). The CDR3 covers 13 residues. The CDR3 sequence: CASSLAMNTEAFF. CDR3 in DNA: TGTGCTAGCAGCTTAGCCATGAACACTGAAGCTTTCTTT.

This clone has a single count. The J gene is TRBJ2-3, the V gene TRBV7-9; perhaps TRBD2 as D (7 bases). Germline assignment: CDR1 SEHNR and CDR2 FQNEAQ (reference sequence). Between the trimmed V and J ends, which lost 1 base and 2 bases, there was a span of 10 bases. The CDR3 has 15 amino acids. CDR3 sequence (DNA): TGTGCCAGCAGCTTAGGGCGGGGGCCCACAGATACGCAGTATTTT. Translation: CASSLGRGPTDTQYF. The complete variable domain, with remaining parts taken from reference TRBV7-9 and TRBJ2-3, reads DTGVSQNPRHKITKRGQNVTFRCDPISEHNRLYWYRQTLGQGPEFLTYFQNEAQLEKSRLLSDRFSAERPKGSFSTLEIQRTEQGDSAMYLCASSLGRGPTDTQYFGPGTRLTVL.

This chain joins TRBV9 and TRBJ2-5; no definite D call. This CDR3 spans 12 amino acids. Per the germline V gene, CDR1 is SGDLS and CDR2 is YYNGEE. With 4 bases removed from V and 5 bases from J, the gap between germline ends came to 9 bases. The CDR3 reads CASSSHSETQYF. CDR3 DNA: TGTGCCAGCAGCTCCCACTCCGAGACCCAGTACTTC.

J is TRBJ2-5 and V is TRBV16, with 8 nucleotides matching TRBD2. V shed 7 bases and J 2 bases; nucleotides not matched to a gene: 24. The germline V gene has CDR1 KGHSY and CDR2 FQNENV. The CDR3 runs to 20 residues. The CDR3 here is CASNQLWAGGDTRNQETQYF. CDR3 coding DNA: TGTGCCAGCAACCAGCTTTGGGCGGGAGGCGACACAAGAAATCAAGAGACCCAGTACTTC. The entire variable domain, with the rest obtained from reference TRBV16 and TRBJ2-5, is as follows: GEEVAQTPKHLVRGEGQKAKLYCAPIKGHSYVFWYQQVLKNEFKFLISFQNENVFDETGMPKERFSAKCLPNSPCSLEIQATKLEDSAVYFCASNQLWAGGDTRNQETQYFGPGTRLLVL.

This clone was counted only a few times. The V call is TRBV19, the J call TRBJ1-1, with D hard to call. The CDR3 runs 12 residues. Per the germline V gene, CDR1 is LNHDA and CDR2 is SQIVND (reference sequence). V was cut by 2 bases and J by 6 bases, with 7 bases left in between. CDR3 loop: CASSIIGAEAFF. The CDR3 nucleotides are TGTGCCAGTAGTATAATCGGTGCTGAAGCTTTCTTT.

The CDR3 is CAISELQGGYGYTF. CDR3 nucleotides: TGTGCCATCAGTGAACTGCAGGGTGGATATGGCTACACCTTC. The J gene is TRBJ1-2, the V gene TRBV10-3; D perhaps matches TRBD1 (5 bases). The V gene's germline CDR1 is ENHRY and CDR2 SYGVKD. The CDR3 covers 14 residues. Trimming removed 3 bases from V and 5 bases from J, with 13 bases in between.